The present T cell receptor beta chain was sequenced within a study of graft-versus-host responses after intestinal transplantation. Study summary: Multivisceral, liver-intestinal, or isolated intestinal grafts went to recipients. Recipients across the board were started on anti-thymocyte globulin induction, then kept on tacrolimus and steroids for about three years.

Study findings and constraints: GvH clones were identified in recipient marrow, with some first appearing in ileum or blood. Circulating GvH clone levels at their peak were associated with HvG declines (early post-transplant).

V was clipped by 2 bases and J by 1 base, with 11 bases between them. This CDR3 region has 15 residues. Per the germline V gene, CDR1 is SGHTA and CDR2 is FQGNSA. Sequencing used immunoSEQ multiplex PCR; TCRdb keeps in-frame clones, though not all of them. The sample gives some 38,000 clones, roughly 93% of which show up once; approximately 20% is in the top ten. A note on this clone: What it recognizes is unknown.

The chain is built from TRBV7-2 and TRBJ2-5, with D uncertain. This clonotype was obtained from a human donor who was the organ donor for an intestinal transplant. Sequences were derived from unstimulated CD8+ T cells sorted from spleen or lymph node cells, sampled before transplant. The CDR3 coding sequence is TGTGCCAGCAGCTTAACGTCCCTCCTCCAAGAGACCCAGTACTTC. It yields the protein CASSLTSLLQETQYF. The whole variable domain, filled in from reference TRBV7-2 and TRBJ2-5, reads GAGVSQSPSNKVTEKGKDVELRCDPISGHTALYWYRQSLGQGLEFLIYFQGNSAPDKSGLPSDRFSAERTGGSVSTLTIQRTQQEDSAVYLCASSLTSLLQETQYFGPGTRLLVL.